This TCR beta chain was documented in a study of blood T cell repertoires in COVID-19. The assay was immunoSEQ multiplex PCR, and TCRdb's table has in-frame clones only and misses some. The sample yields 150,000 to 200,000 clones, around four fifths seen once. The CDR3 has 15 amino acids. Germline V gene lookup returns CDR1 SGHTA and CDR2 FQGTGA. V shed 2 bases, J shed 4 bases, and the junction held 3 bases outside the gene matches. This receptor was identified in a woman aged 45-60 years in a cohort exposed to, infected with or recovered from COVID-19 (not recorded which). The J gene is TRBJ2-1, the V gene TRBV7-3; TRBD1 aligns across 9 bases. Sequencing was performed on PBMCs or T cells enriched from blood (not recorded which). The DNA of the CDR3 is TGTGCCAGCAGCTTAGGGACAGGGAGGTACAATGAGCAGTTCTTC. Protein: CASSLGTGRYNEQFF.